This TCR beta chain was observed in a study of regulatory T cells in long-lasting Graves disease. Study as a whole: The study enrolled newly diagnosed Graves' patients on antithyroid drugs under 3 months. Study conclusions and caveats: It was in persistent disease that TRBV28, TRBJ1-2 and TRBJ2-5 were favored.

The time point is: newly diagnosed GD, antithyroid drugs for less than 3 months. Following extraction of RNA from PBMCs, that RNA was used to make the TCR library. Peripheral blood, at approximately 10 milliliters, went into EDTA tubes. Arm-PCR of CDR3 regions and iRepertoire HTBI primers were used to build TCR beta libraries. TCRdb passed the multiplex PCR reads through MiXCR, listing each CDR3 protein once. Counted here are about 430,000 distinct CDR3 sequences, over 14% occurring once; the ten biggest clones make up about 8.2%. The CDR3 contains 15 residues. V trimming: 0 bases; J trimming: 4 bases; junction bases outside the gene matches: 5. Germline V gene lookup returns CDR1 SGHTA and CDR2 FQGNSA. This clonotype was found a few times. The target antigen is unknown. The same sample was also used in a study of T cells in Graves' hyperthyroidism and ophthalmopathy.

This chain uses TRBV7-2 with TRBJ1-1; TRBD1 agrees at 7 bases. Sequences were derived from peripheral blood mononuclear cells (PBMCs), sampled at new diagnosis, from a patient treated with antithyroid drugs. The sequence derives from a woman aged 40-49 years with Graves disease. The DNA for the CDR3 is TGTGCCAGCAGCTTAGCGTCCCGGACAGGCACTGAAGCTTTCTTT. As protein: CASSLASRTGTEAFF.